This passage covers 26 T cell receptor beta chains from one sample sequenced in a study of cytomegalovirus exposure and HLA in healthy donors. PCR employed 60 Vbeta and 13 Jbeta primers. The table came from immunoSEQ multiplex PCR; TCRdb's copy has only in-frame clones and leaves some out. The data contain tens of thousands of clones, around three fifths of them seen just once; the ten biggest clones take up about an eighth. Material for sequencing was PBMCs. These receptors were taken from a human donor in good health.

The DNA for the CDR3 is TGTGCCAGCTCACCTCCTCAGGGCAGCTATGGCTACACCTTC. Its translation is CASSPPQGSYGYTF. This chain uses TRBV18 with TRBJ1-2, with D perhaps TRBD1 (5 bases). Between the trimmed V and J ends, which lost 3 bases and 4 bases, there was a span of 12 bases. Germline V gene lookup returns CDR1 KGHSH and CDR2 LQKENI. This CDR3 has 14 residues. Full variable domain (remainder filled in from reference TRBV18 and TRBJ1-2): NAGVMQNPRHLVRRRGQEARLRCSPMKGHSHVYWYRQLPEEGLKFMVYLQKENIIDESGMPKERFSAEFPKEGPSILRIQQVVRGDSAAYFCASSPPQGSYGYTFGSGTRLTVV.

The V call is TRBV6-6, the J call TRBJ1-1, with a weak D call TRBD1 (5 bases). V lost 6 bases and J 2 bases, leaving 10 bases between the germline ends. Germline lookup yields CDR1 MNHNY and CDR2 SVGAGI (reference sequence). The CDR3 consists of 13 residues. The CDR3 DNA is TGTGCCAGCAGCGGGGGAACCAACACTGAAGCTTTCTTT. This translates into CASSGGTNTEAFF.

This chain links TRBV10-3 with TRBJ1-5, with 11 bases fitting TRBD1. With 1 base clipped from V and 6 bases from J, the junction kept 2 bases outside the gene matches. Germline V lookup: CDR1 ENHRY, CDR2 SYGVKD. The CDR3 runs to 15 residues. CDR3 region: CAISEFGQGAQPQHF. CDR3 nucleotides: TGTGCCATCAGTGAGTTTGGACAGGGGGCTCAGCCCCAGCATTTT.

This sequence joins TRBV4-2 and TRBJ1-3; 9 bases line up with TRBD1. Germline values: CDR1 LGHNA, CDR2 YNFKEQ. The V and J ends lost 4 bases and 0 bases, in that order; junction bases with no gene match: 19. The CDR3 runs to 21 residues. As DNA, the CDR3 is TGTGCCAGCAGCCGCCAGACGGGGACAGGGAGATTACTATCCTCTGGAAACACCATATATTTT. This codes for CASSRQTGTGRLLSSGNTIYF.

The chain combines TRBV7-2 with TRBJ2-7, with 8 bases lining up with TRBD1. Germline V gives CDR1 SGHTA, CDR2 FQGNSA. J gave up 0 bases and V 0 bases, and 4 bases lay outside the gene matches. The CDR3 consists of 16 residues. The CDR3 reads CASSLATGQGSYEQYF. CDR3 in DNA: TGTGCCAGCAGCTTAGCCACCGGACAGGGCTCCTACGAGCAGTACTTC. Full variable domain (remainder filled in from reference TRBV7-2 and TRBJ2-7): GAGVSQSPSNKVTEKGKDVELRCDPISGHTALYWYRQSLGQGLEFLIYFQGNSAPDKSGLPSDRFSAERTGGSVSTLTIQRTQQEDSAVYLCASSLATGQGSYEQYFGPGTRLTVT.

The chain is built from TRBV18 and TRBJ1-5, with 7 positions matching TRBD1. CDR1 KGHSH and CDR2 LQKENI come from the germline V gene. This CDR3 is 14 amino acids long. J lost 1 base, V lost 6 bases, and 3 bases had no gene match. In DNA form, the CDR3 reads TGTGCCAGCTCGCCGGGACAGAGCAATCAGCCCCAGCATTTT. Protein: CASSPGQSNQPQHF.

The chain combines TRBV6-6 with TRBJ1-4; 9 positions agree with TRBD1. This CDR3 is 15 amino acids long. After removal of 6 bases from V and 4 bases from J, the junction contained 6 bases not matched to a gene. The germline CDR1 and CDR2 sequences are MNHNY and SVGAGI (reference sequence). The CDR3 nucleotides read TGTGCCAGCAGCCCCGGGACAGGGTTTAATGAAAAACTGTTTTTT. It codes for CASSPGTGFNEKLFF.

In the case of this clone: Its ends do not fully match the called genes, so a read error is possible. This chain links TRBV19 with TRBJ2-7; D is perhaps TRBD2 (6 bases). The CDR3 loop spans 14 amino acids. The V gene's germline CDR1 is LNHDA and CDR2 SQIVND (reference sequence). For the CDR3, the DNA is TGTGCCAGTACCGAAGACGGGGGAGTCTACAAGCAGTACTTC. It specifies CASTEDGGVYKQYF.

The chain is built from TRBV7-8 and TRBJ1-6; a weak D match, TRBD1 (5 bases). CDR1 SGHVS and CDR2 FQNEAQ come from the germline V gene. V dropped 0 bases and J dropped 2 bases, with 17 bases sitting between them. The CDR3 is 19 amino acids. The CDR3 nucleotides are TGTGCCAGCAGCTTAGCGCAGATAAGTCGGGGGGCCTATAATTCACCCCTCCACTTT. Translated, it gives CASSLAQISRGAYNSPLHF.

The rearrangement links TRBV6-5 to TRBJ1-2; unclear D gene. V was pared by 6 bases and J by 2 bases, with 16 bases between. CDR3 length equals 15 residues. Germline assignment: CDR1 MNHEY and CDR2 SVGAGI. CDR3 in DNA: TGTGCCAGCAGACCACCGACAACATTAAACTATGGCTACACCTTC. Protein: CASRPPTTLNYGYTF.

This clone has more than one count but fewer than ten. The CDR3 sequence is CASSVRGMDYEQYF. In nucleotides, the CDR3 is TGTGCCAGCAGCGTCAGGGGGATGGACTACGAGCAGTACTTC. V and J are TRBV9 and TRBJ2-7; TRBD1 matches 7 bases. CDR1 and CDR2 (germline): SGDLS, YYNGEE. V was pared by 2 bases and J by 3 bases, with 5 bases of the junction left unmatched. This CDR3 has 14 amino acids.

The V and J genes are TRBV18 and TRBJ2-1; 9 nucleotides align to TRBD2. The length of the CDR3 is 16 residues. V gave up 1 base and J gave up 4 bases; unmatched junction bases: 5. The germline V gene encodes CDR1 KGHSH and CDR2 LQKENI. The CDR3 spells CASSPQASGVYNEQFF. The CDR3 DNA reads as TGTGCCAGCTCACCACAGGCTAGCGGGGTTTACAATGAGCAGTTCTTC. The complete variable domain, with remaining parts taken from reference TRBV18 and TRBJ2-1, reads NAGVMQNPRHLVRRRGQEARLRCSPMKGHSHVYWYRQLPEEGLKFMVYLQKENIIDESGMPKERFSAEFPKEGPSILRIQQVVRGDSAAYFCASSPQASGVYNEQFFGPGTRLTVL.

The chain couples TRBV5-1 to TRBJ1-1; D is unresolved. The CDR3 runs 13 residues. Trimming cost V 0 bases and J 1 base, with 4 bases left between them. Germline V gene data show CDR1 as SGHRS and CDR2 as YFSETQ. CDR3 DNA sequence: TGCGCCAGCAGCTTGGGCGGGAACACTGAAGCTTTCTTT. This codes for CASSLGGNTEAFF.

The V gene is TRBV2, the J gene TRBJ2-7; the D gene is possibly TRBD2 (5 bases). Germline assignment: CDR1 SNHLY and CDR2 FYNNEI. V lost 3 bases, J lost 2 bases, and 14 bases lay in between. The CDR3 extends over 15 amino acids. The CDR3 spells CASSDDVTTPYEQYF. The CDR3 DNA follows: TGTGCCAGCAGTGATGACGTGACTACACCCTACGAGCAGTACTTC.

This clone was counted a single time. The CDR3 DNA follows: TGTGCCAGCAGCTCGACTACTCGGGGGACCCAGTACTTC. Amino acids: CASSSTTRGTQYF. The chain recombines TRBV7-2 with TRBJ2-5; D perhaps matches TRBD2 (5 bases). The CDR3 is 13 amino acids. Trimming shortened V by 4 bases and J by 7 bases, and 13 bases separated the two germline ends. Germline values: CDR1 SGHTA, CDR2 FQGNSA.

The rearrangement uses TRBV4-3 and TRBJ2-7; 7 positions agree with TRBD1. There are 17 residues in the CDR3. Germline V gives CDR1 LGHNA, CDR2 YSLEER. V dropped 0 bases and J dropped 6; count of bases not matched to a gene: 14. For the CDR3, the DNA is TGCGCCAGCAGCCAAGATCACGGCAGGGGGACGACCTGCGAGCAGTACTTC. This gives the protein CASSQDHGRGTTCEQYF.

This clone occurred a few times. This chain connects TRBV10-3 to TRBJ2-7; TRBD1 agrees at 9 bases. The CDR3 runs to 16 residues. V lost 3 bases, J lost 2 bases, and 8 bases stayed unmatched. Germline lookup yields CDR1 ENHRY and CDR2 SYGVKD. CDR3 residues: CAISDRTGTGTYEQYF. CDR3 sequence (DNA): TGTGCCATCAGTGATCGTACCGGGACAGGGACCTACGAGCAGTACTTC.

The chain links TRBV4-1 to TRBJ2-1; 10 nucleotides agree with TRBD2. The V and J ends lost 4 bases and 10 bases, in that order; junction bases with no gene match: 10. Germline V CDR1 and CDR2: MGHRA, YSYEKL. This CDR3 contains 15 residues. In DNA form, the CDR3 reads TGCGCCAGCAGCCCCGGCACTAGCGGGGAAAGAGAGCAGTTCTTC. This codes for CASSPGTSGEREQFF.

This rearrangement joins TRBV18 to TRBJ1-3, with D possibly TRBD1 on 6 matching bases. The CDR3 totals 14 residues. Trimming took 3 bases from V and 2 from J, leaving 8 bases between them. Germline V CDR1 and CDR2: KGHSH, LQKENI. The CDR3 here is CASSPDRTGNTIYF. The CDR3 DNA reads TGTGCCAGCTCACCCGACAGGACTGGAAACACCATATATTTT.

In DNA form, the CDR3 reads TGTGCCAGTAGTATAGCAGGGAAAGAGACCCAGTACTTC. This translates into CASSIAGKETQYF. The chain has TRBV19 and TRBJ2-5; TRBD1 might be the D (5 bases). The length of the CDR3 is 13 residues. V was trimmed by 1 base and J by 3 bases, leaving 6 bases between them. Looked up from germline, CDR1 is LNHDA and CDR2 is SQIVND (reference sequence). The variable domain in full, with the rest retrieved from reference TRBV19 and TRBJ2-5, is DGGITQSPKYLFRKEGQNVTLSCEQNLNHDAMYWYRQDPGQGLRLIYYSQIVNDFQKGDIAEGYSVSREKKESFPLTVTSAQKNPTAFYLCASSIAGKETQYFGPGTRLLVL.

The chain joins TRBV6-5 to TRBJ1-2; no clear D. The V gene's germline CDR1 is MNHEY and CDR2 SVGAGI. The length of the CDR3 is 13 residues. V gave up 5 bases and J gave up 4 bases, with 11 bases separating them. Here the CDR3 reads CASSGPGGYGYTF. CDR3 sequence (DNA): TGTGCCAGCAGTGGACCCGGAGGCTATGGCTACACCTTC.

The chain joins TRBV2 to TRBJ2-5; 10 bases agree with TRBD1. Trimming removed 8 bases from V and 7 bases from J; junction bases left unmatched: 10. Germline V gene data show CDR1 as SNHLY and CDR2 as FYNNEI. The CDR3 covers 14 residues. CDR3 sequence reads: CASREGRTGGTQYF. The CDR3 DNA reads as TGTGCCAGCCGGGAAGGCCGGACAGGGGGGACCCAGTACTTC.

This clone appeared a single time. Other DNA sequences within the sample encode an identical CDR3. The gene calls are TRBV7-2 and TRBJ1-2; D may be TRBD1 (6 bases). Between the trimmed V and J ends, which lost 5 bases and 3 bases, there was a span of 10 bases. CDR1 is SGHTA and CDR2 is FQGNSA in the germline V gene. The CDR3 has 13 amino acids. The CDR3 here is CASSLQGHYGYTF. The DNA for the CDR3 is TGTGCCAGCAGCCTACAGGGCCACTATGGCTACACCTTC.

The V gene is TRBV7-3, the J gene TRBJ2-2; 7 nucleotides match TRBD1. CDR1 is SGHTA, CDR2 FQGTGA, per germline. The V and J ends lost 8 bases and 10 bases, in that order; junction bases with no gene match: 13. The CDR3 length is 14 residues. The CDR3 DNA is TGTGCCAGCGGGCGGGCAGGGGGAAGTGAGGAGCTGTTTTTT. Its translation: CASGRAGGSEELFF.

The chain has TRBV4-2 and TRBJ2-3; TRBD2 aligns across 7 bases. V lost 0 bases and J lost 1; bases outside the gene matches: 7. The V gene's germline CDR1 is LGHNA and CDR2 YNFKEQ. CDR3 size: 17 residues. The CDR3 loop reads CASSQEKGRGGTDTQYF. In DNA, the CDR3 is TGTGCCAGCAGCCAAGAAAAAGGCCGGGGGGGCACAGATACGCAGTATTTT.

The chain combines TRBV4-1 with TRBJ1-2; the D gene is possibly TRBD1 (6 bases). V was clipped by 1 base and J by 4 bases, with 19 bases between them. The germline CDR1 and CDR2 sequences are MGHRA and YSYEKL. The CDR3 length is 17 residues. CDR3 DNA sequence: TGCGCCAGCAGCCAAGTCCCGGACAGCGAGTTACCCTATGGCTACACCTTC. It encodes CASSQVPDSELPYGYTF.